These 21 T cell receptor beta chains came from one sample sequenced in a study of blood T cell repertoires in COVID-19. Profiled with immunoSEQ multiplex PCR; TCRdb holds only in-frame clones, not every one. The data contain a few hundred thousand clones, roughly 80% of them singletons. Sequenced input: peripheral blood. Receptor source: a woman aged 80 or over with acute or convalescent COVID-19.

This sequence joins TRBV6-5 and TRBJ2-7, with 11 bases matching TRBD2. V shed 6 bases and J 1 base; nucleotides not matched to a gene: 5. The germline V gene encodes CDR1 MNHEY and CDR2 SVGAGI. The CDR3 is 15 amino acids. CDR3 nucleotide sequence: TGTGCCAGCAGGGTACTAGCGGGGGAATCCTACGAGCAGTACTTC. Encoded protein: CASRVLAGESYEQYF.

This clone came up once. V and J are TRBV11-3 and TRBJ2-1; 10 nucleotides agree with TRBD2. CDR1 and CDR2 from the germline V gene are SGHNT and YENEEA. With 1 base clipped from V and 10 bases from J, the junction kept 7 bases outside the gene matches. The length of the CDR3 is 15 residues. CDR3 region: CASSLGLAGEGEQFF. CDR3 coding DNA: TGTGCCAGCAGCTTAGGGCTAGCGGGAGAGGGGGAGCAGTTCTTC.

The chain couples TRBV20-1 to TRBJ1-2; D is possibly TRBD1 (6 bases). CDR1 and CDR2 (germline): DFQATT, SNEGSKA (reference sequence). The germline V and J ends were trimmed by 5 bases and 0 bases, with 19 bases remaining between them. The CDR3 has 16 residues. Here the CDR3 DNA reads TGCAGTGCTGGTGGACAGCTTTACTTTTCTAACTATGGCTACACCTTC. This sequence encodes CSAGGQLYFSNYGYTF.

The rearrangement links TRBV24-1 to TRBJ1-1; TRBD1 is a possible D gene (5 bases). Germline CDR1 reads KGHDR; CDR2 reads SFDVKD. V lost 6 bases and J 3 bases, leaving 10 bases between the germline ends. The CDR3 runs to 13 residues. In nucleotides, the CDR3 is TGTGCCACCAGTCGGTGGGGGGACACTGAAGCTTTCTTT. Translated, it gives CATSRWGDTEAFF.

This chain joins TRBV4-3 and TRBJ1-1; tentatively, D is TRBD1 (6 bases). The CDR3 covers 16 residues. Germline-derived CDR1 and CDR2 are LGHNA and YSLEER. Trimming shortened V by 3 bases and J by 4 bases, and 18 bases separated the two germline ends. The DNA for the CDR3 is TGCGCCAGCAGCCAGGGATTACAGGGTTTGGGCACTGAAGCTTTCTTT. This sequence encodes CASSQGLQGLGTEAFF.

This clone was seen just once. The J gene is TRBJ1-2, the V gene TRBV7-2; TRBD1 matches 9 bases. Trimming took 4 bases from V and 7 from J; bases not matched to a gene: 10. Germline CDR1 is SGHTA and CDR2 is FQGNSA. The CDR3 has 15 amino acids. The CDR3 DNA reads as TGTGCCAGCAGCTCTCCGACAGGGGGTTCGTCTGGCTACACCTTC. Its protein product is CASSSPTGGSSGYTF.

The chain employs TRBV5-1 and TRBJ2-3; the match to TRBD2 covers 11 bases. The V and J ends lost 4 bases and 4 bases, in that order; junction bases with no gene match: 5. This CDR3 has 15 amino acids. Per germline, CDR1 SGHRS and CDR2 YFSETQ. As DNA, the CDR3 is TGCGCCAGCAGCATTACTAGCGGGAGTGCAGATACGCAGTATTTT. It codes for CASSITSGSADTQYF. The full variable domain, completed using reference TRBV5-1 and TRBJ2-3, is KAGVTQTPRYLIKTRGQQVTLSCSPISGHRSVSWYQQTPGQGLQFLFEYFSETQRNKGNFPGRFSGRQFSNSRSEMNVSTLELGDSALYLCASSITSGSADTQYFGPGTRLTVL.

The rearrangement uses TRBV21-1 and TRBJ2-7; TRBD1 is the table's D call and was not checked against the DNA. TRBV21-1 is deemed a pseudogene. This CDR3 comprises 13 residues. CDR3 in amino acids: CASSKGGQHEQYF. The CDR3 DNA reads TGTGCCAGCAGCAAAGGGGGACAGCACGAGCAGTACTTC.

The V gene is TRBV19, the J gene TRBJ1-5; D call uncertain. The CDR3 sequence is 14 residues long. V dropped 5 bases and J dropped 1 base, with 9 bases sitting between them. In germline, CDR1 is LNHDA, CDR2 SQIVND (reference sequence). CDR3 region: CASSSSLSNQPQHF. Here the CDR3 DNA reads TGTGCCAGTAGTTCCAGTCTGAGCAATCAGCCCCAGCATTTT.

The CDR3 spells CASKGPGASGGNSYEQYF. The CDR3 DNA reads TGTGCCAGTAAAGGGCCCGGGGCTAGCGGGGGGAACTCCTACGAGCAGTACTTC. The chain recombines TRBV19 with TRBJ2-7; the match to TRBD2 covers 11 bases. The V segment lost 7 bases and the J segment 0 bases; nucleotides outside the gene matches: 14. The germline gives CDR1 LNHDA, CDR2 SQIVND (reference sequence). This CDR3 has 18 residues.

The DNA for the CDR3 is TGTGCCAGCAGCTTAGCCCGACAGAGTCCTTATGGCTACACCTTC. This codes for CASSLARQSPYGYTF. This chain uses TRBV7-2 with TRBJ1-2; tentatively, D is TRBD1 (5 bases). The length of the CDR3 is 15 residues. In germline, CDR1 is SGHTA, CDR2 FQGNSA. V was trimmed by 0 bases and J by 5 bases, leaving 13 bases between them. Drawing the rest from reference TRBV7-2 and TRBJ1-2, the complete variable domain is GAGVSQSPSNKVTEKGKDVELRCDPISGHTALYWYRQSLGQGLEFLIYFQGNSAPDKSGLPSDRFSAERTGGSVSTLTIQRTQQEDSAVYLCASSLARQSPYGYTFGSGTRLTVV.

V gene TRBV12-3 or TRBV12-4 combines with J gene TRBJ1-2; no firm D call. The V end was cut by 10 bases, the J end by 0 bases, with 9 bases between. This CDR3 is 12 amino acids long. In DNA, the CDR3 is TGTGCCACGGGCGGGGCTAACTATGGCTACACCTTC. Amino acids: CATGGANYGYTF.

As DNA, the CDR3 is TGTGCCTGGTCCAGGGGGTATTCGGCTGAAGCTTTCTTT. This codes for CAWSRGYSAEAFF. This chain links TRBV30 with TRBJ1-1; 7 nucleotides match TRBD1. The CDR3 runs 13 residues. V was clipped by 5 bases and J by 6 bases; unmatched bases: 9. Germline lookup yields CDR1 GTSNPN and CDR2 SVGIG (reference sequence).

Concerning this clone itself: At the DNA level, this CDR3 is encoded by other sequences in the same sample as well. V gene TRBV18 combines with J gene TRBJ1-1; 7 nucleotides match TRBD1. The CDR3 contains 14 residues. Germline assignment: CDR1 KGHSH and CDR2 LQKENI. V was clipped by 3 bases and J by 1 base; unmatched bases: 2. The CDR3 DNA sequence: TGTGCCAGCTCACCGCGACAGGGGAACACTGAAGCTTTCTTT. Its translation: CASSPRQGNTEAFF.

V is TRBV29-1 and J is TRBJ1-2; TRBD1 is a possible D gene (5 bases). The CDR3 runs to 11 residues. With 3 bases removed from V and 6 bases from J, the gap between germline ends came to 8 bases. Germline lookup yields CDR1 SQVTM and CDR2 ANQGSEA. CDR3 loop: CSVEEGHGYTF. The CDR3 region has the DNA TGCAGCGTTGAGGAGGGGCATGGCTACACCTTC. The full variable domain, with the rest looked up from reference TRBV29-1 and TRBJ1-2, is SAVISQKPSRDICQRGTSLTIQCQVDSQVTMMFWYRQQPGQSLTLIATANQGSEATYESGFVIDKFPISRPNLTFSTLTVSNMSPEDSSIYLCSVEEGHGYTFGSGTRLTVV.

The rearrangement joins TRBV5-1 to TRBJ2-1, with 10 nucleotides matching TRBD1. The CDR3 contains 17 residues. The germline CDR1 and CDR2 sequences are SGHRS and YFSETQ. Unmatched junction bases numbered 12, after V lost 4 bases and J lost 5 bases. This chain's CDR3 is CASSRTIGTGANNEQFF. The CDR3 nucleotides read TGCGCCAGCAGCCGAACCATCGGGACAGGGGCTAACAATGAGCAGTTCTTC.

The chain uses TRBV5-5 and TRBJ1-1; D unresolved. The V gene lost 4 bases and the J gene lost 4 bases, with 17 bases spanning the gap. CDR3 length: 15 residues. In germline, CDR1 is SGHKS, CDR2 YYEKEE (reference sequence). The CDR3 loop reads CASSQRAPAGTEAFF. The CDR3 DNA reads as TGTGCCAGCAGCCAAAGAGCCCCGGCGGGCACTGAAGCTTTCTTT.

This chain joins TRBV18 and TRBJ2-7; a weak D match, TRBD1 (6 bases). Trimming took off 4 bases at V and 3 bases at J, with 10 bases between the two ends. The CDR3 has 13 residues. Germline loops: CDR1 KGHSH, CDR2 LQKENI. DNA of the CDR3: TGTGCCAGCTCACTCGGACAGAACTACGAGCAGTACTTC. Its protein product is CASSLGQNYEQYF.

This chain connects TRBV7-6 to TRBJ1-1; D possibly corresponds to TRBD1 (6 bases). The germline V and J ends were trimmed by 5 bases and 10 bases, with 23 bases remaining between them. Germline CDR1 SGHVS, CDR2 FNYEAQ. The CDR3 is 15 amino acids. This CDR3 is CASSANPQQGPGAFF. As DNA, the CDR3 is TGTGCCAGCAGCGCAAATCCTCAACAGGGACCAGGAGCTTTCTTT.

The chain links TRBV5-1 to TRBJ1-2; 7 nucleotides agree with TRBD1. After removal of 1 base from V and 8 bases from J, the junction contained 5 bases not matched to a gene. The CDR3 is 13 residues long. Per germline, CDR1 SGHRS and CDR2 YFSETQ. CDR3 DNA: TGCGCCAGCAGCTTGCAGGACAGGTCCGGCTACACCTTC. Its translation is CASSLQDRSGYTF.

The chain couples TRBV19 to TRBJ2-3; D ambiguous. This CDR3 has 14 amino acids. Germline-derived CDR1 and CDR2 are LNHDA and SQIVND (reference sequence). Between the trimmed V and J ends, which lost 3 bases and 1 base, there was a span of 8 bases. The CDR3 loop is CASSIRTGTDTQYF. The CDR3 nucleotides are TGTGCCAGTAGTATTAGAACAGGCACAGATACGCAGTATTTT.